This T cell receptor (beta chain) was found in a study of blood T cells in healthy people across ages. The donors, all healthy, were Caucasians living in Russia, aged roughly 6 to 100. Isolated PBMCs totaled at least 7 million in each sample. A second PCR of about 6 to 12 cycles used a sample-barcoded 5' primer and a J-beta primer mix. One entry per CDR3 protein, called by TCRdb with MiXCR from the 5' RACE reads. The sample lists 1.5 million to 2 million distinct CDR3 sequences; about two fifths were seen once. The study, taken as a whole, reports: From one million sequenced T cells, diversity estimates were lower bounds. Naive CD4+ cells and diversity were both higher in long-lived donors than in aged donors.

Germline-derived CDR1 and CDR2 are SQVTM and ANQGSEA. This CDR3 region has 15 residues. A remark on this clonotype: What it binds is not known. A much larger clone differs by one base, so this may be a read error.

The rearrangement joins TRBV29-1 to TRBJ1-2; 9 nucleotides match TRBD1. The material sequenced was blood. This TCR derives from a human donor in good health. The CDR3 DNA sequence: TGCGGCGCCTACACATCCGGGACAGGGCTATCCGGCTACACCTTC. Residues: CGAYTSGTGLSGYTF.